Reported below is one TCR beta chain. CDR1 and CDR2 (germline): KGHSH, LQKENI. The CDR3 loop spans 14 amino acids. The V gene end was trimmed by 2 bases and the J gene end by 6 bases; junction bases not matched to a gene: 7. This record belongs to a study of blood T cell repertoires in COVID-19. Study as a whole: Whether acute or convalescent, the COVID-19 samples came from the United States, Italy and Spain. In each case, the material was cDNA or gDNA derived from T cells, B-cell-depleted T cells, or PBMCs.

Original analysis: Reference gene primer amplification gave nucleated cell count estimates. The protocol was immunoSEQ multiplex PCR, while the TCRdb copy is restricted to in-frame clones and leaves out a portion. V and J calls plus clone size are reproduced from that table; the DNA served to infer D and trimming. The table lists 150,000 to 200,000 clones, about 80% of them singletons, with 22% in the top ten. Sequencing was performed on peripheral blood. The sequence derives from a woman of 80 years or more with acute or convalescent COVID-19. V gene TRBV18 combines with J gene TRBJ2-7, with 7 bases lining up with TRBD2. This CDR3 reads CASSPTSALLEQYF. The CDR3 DNA is TGTGCCAGCTCACCAACTAGCGCCCTACTCGAGCAGTACTTC.